This TCR beta chain was captured by sequencing in a study of multiple sclerosis patients with progressive multifocal leukoencephalopathy. V lost 5 bases and J lost 2; bases outside the gene matches: 16. From germline, CDR1 is SGHVS and CDR2 FQNEAQ. This CDR3 region has 19 residues. A word on this clone: The antigen is unknown.

As to time point: around eleven months of natalizumab therapy. Broader study findings: Whether JC virus or general immunocompromise explains the findings remained unclear.

Profiling relied on immunoSEQ multiplex PCR, and the TCRdb table lists in-frame clones only, not all of them. This repertoire shows 25,000 or so clones, about 91% found once; its top ten account for 2% to 2.5%. This clonotype was obtained from a man in his thirties or forties with multiple sclerosis. The rearrangement links TRBV7-8 to TRBJ2-1, with TRBD1 matching over 9 bases. Material: PBMCs, obtained from a patient treated with natalizumab. CDR3 nucleotide sequence: TGTGCCAGCAGCCGGGAGCGGGACAGGGTAAAAGTCCCCTACAATGAGCAGTTCTTC. Its translation is CASSRERDRVKVPYNEQFF.